Listed here are 10 T cell receptor beta chains from one sample, sequenced in a study of shared clonotypes between healthy human individuals. Libraries were prepared by immunoSEQ multiplex PCR; TCRdb keeps only in-frame clonotypes and omits some of them. The data show about 470,000 clones, roughly 77% seen once. Sequenced: PBMCs. All receptors come from a woman aged 40 to 55 in good health. Some clones in this sample may be carry-over from other donors' samples.

This clone occurred once. The rearrangement joins TRBV28 to TRBJ2-1; unclear D gene. CDR3 length equals 14 residues. Trimming pared 6 bases from V and 2 bases from J, leaving 11 bases between. Germline values: CDR1 MDHEN, CDR2 SYDVKM. The CDR3 is CASRRLSPYNEQFF. The CDR3 DNA reads TGTGCCAGCAGAAGGCTTTCCCCCTACAATGAGCAGTTCTTC.

This clone was counted a single time. The chain uses TRBV10-3 and TRBJ2-1; tentatively, D is TRBD2 (5 bases). This CDR3 region has 15 residues. Germline CDR1 reads ENHRY; CDR2 reads SYGVKD. Trimming cost V 6 bases and J 4 bases, with 16 bases left between them. The CDR3 nucleotides are TGTGCCATCAGGGGTCATGCGGGTGAATACAATGAGCAGTTCTTC. Translated: CAIRGHAGEYNEQFF.

This clone was recorded a few times. The chain couples TRBV5-6 to TRBJ2-5, with D perhaps being TRBD1 or TRBD2 (5 bases each). The V end lost 6 bases, the J end lost 2 bases, and 17 bases lay between the germline ends. Germline V gene lookup returns CDR1 SGHDT and CDR2 YYEEEE. The CDR3 extends over 15 amino acids. The CDR3: CASTAFWGWQETQYF. The CDR3 nucleotides read TGTGCCAGCACCGCCTTTTGGGGGTGGCAAGAGACCCAGTACTTC.

This chain joins TRBV19 and TRBJ2-7, with D unresolved. The germline CDR1 and CDR2 sequences are LNHDA and SQIVND (reference sequence). CDR3 length: 14 residues. The ends were cut back, 4 bases at V and 3 bases at J, with 13 bases in the middle. DNA for the CDR3: TGTGCCAGTAGTAAATCTGCTGAGGTCTACGAGCAGTACTTC. Its protein product is CASSKSAEVYEQYF.

This clone was seen more than once but under ten times. This chain connects TRBV2 to TRBJ2-5; 10 nucleotides agree with TRBD1. Germline V lookup: CDR1 SNHLY, CDR2 FYNNEI. This CDR3 has 15 amino acids. Trimming cost V 8 bases and J 5 bases; bases outside gene matches: 11. In DNA, the CDR3 is TGTGCCAGCGGATTAGGACAGGGGGTCACGGAGACCCAGTACTTC. Translating it yields CASGLGQGVTETQYF.

Worth noting for this clone: Other DNA sequences in this specimen translate into the identical CDR3. The chain couples TRBV30 to TRBJ2-1; 8 nucleotides align to TRBD2. The trim removed 0 bases at V and 6 bases at J, leaving 4 bases unmatched. Germline V gene data show CDR1 as GTSNPN and CDR2 as SVGIG (reference sequence). The CDR3 runs to 14 residues. Here the CDR3 reads CAWSVGLASNEQFF. The CDR3 nucleotides are TGTGCCTGGAGTGTAGGACTAGCTTCCAATGAGCAGTTCTTC.

The chain links TRBV6-1 to TRBJ1-2; 7 bases are shared with TRBD1. This CDR3 spans 12 amino acids. Germline V lookup: CDR1 MNHNS, CDR2 SASEGT. J was trimmed by 7 bases and V by 11 bases; bases with no gene match: 10. The CDR3 nucleotides read TGTGCCGCCTCCCAGGGGGAGGGTGGCTACACCTTC. Protein: CAASQGEGGYTF.

The chain joins TRBV11-1 to TRBJ2-1; TRBD2 might be the D (6 bases). The CDR3 sequence is 19 residues long. Germline CDR1 reads SGHAT; CDR2 reads FQDESV (reference sequence). V was pared by 5 bases and J by 2 bases, with 25 bases between. The CDR3 coding sequence is TGTGCCAGCAGCCTAGGAGGGATTAGCGCGAGTCGGGCCTACAATGAGCAGTTCTTC. Protein product: CASSLGGISASRAYNEQFF.

The CDR3 protein is CASSLNWEGDTQYF. The CDR3 DNA reads as TGTGCCAGCAGCTTAAATTGGGAGGGGGATACGCAGTATTTT. The rearrangement uses TRBV7-3 and TRBJ2-3, with TRBD2 identical over 7 bases. In germline, CDR1 is SGHTA, CDR2 FQGTGA. J lost 6 bases, V lost 1 base, and 4 bases had no gene match. CDR3 size: 14 residues.

This chain connects TRBV27 to TRBJ1-4; unclear D gene. Per germline, CDR1 MNHEY and CDR2 SMNVEV (reference sequence). Trimming cost V 2 bases and J 7 bases, with 11 bases left between them. This CDR3 is built from 14 residues. CDR3 loop: CASSLVLKGEKLFF. CDR3 nucleotide sequence: TGTGCCAGCAGTTTAGTCTTAAAAGGTGAAAAACTGTTTTTT.